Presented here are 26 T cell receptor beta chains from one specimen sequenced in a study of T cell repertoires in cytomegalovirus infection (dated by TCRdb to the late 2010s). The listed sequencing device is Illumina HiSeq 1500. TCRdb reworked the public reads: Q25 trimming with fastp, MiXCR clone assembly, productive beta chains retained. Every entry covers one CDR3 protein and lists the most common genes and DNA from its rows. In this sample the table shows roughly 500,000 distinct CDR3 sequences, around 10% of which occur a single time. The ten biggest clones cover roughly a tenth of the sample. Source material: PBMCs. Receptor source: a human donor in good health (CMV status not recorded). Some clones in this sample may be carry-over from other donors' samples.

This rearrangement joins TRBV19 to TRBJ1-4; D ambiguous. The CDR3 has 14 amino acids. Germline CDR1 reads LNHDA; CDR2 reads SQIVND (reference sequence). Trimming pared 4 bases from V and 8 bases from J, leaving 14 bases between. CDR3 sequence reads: CASSRQLDEEKLFF. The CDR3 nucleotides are TGTGCCAGTAGTAGACAACTGGATGAAGAAAAACTGTTTTTT.

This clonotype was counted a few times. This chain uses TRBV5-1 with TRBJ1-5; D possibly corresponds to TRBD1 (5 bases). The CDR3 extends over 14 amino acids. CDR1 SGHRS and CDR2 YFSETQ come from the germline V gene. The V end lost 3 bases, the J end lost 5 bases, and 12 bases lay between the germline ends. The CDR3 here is CASSSDPGHQPQHF. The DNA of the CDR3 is TGCGCCAGCAGCTCTGACCCAGGGCATCAGCCCCAGCATTTT. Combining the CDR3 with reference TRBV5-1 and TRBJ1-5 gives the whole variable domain KAGVTQTPRYLIKTRGQQVTLSCSPISGHRSVSWYQQTPGQGLQFLFEYFSETQRNKGNFPGRFSGRQFSNSRSEMNVSTLELGDSALYLCASSSDPGHQPQHFGDGTRLSIL.

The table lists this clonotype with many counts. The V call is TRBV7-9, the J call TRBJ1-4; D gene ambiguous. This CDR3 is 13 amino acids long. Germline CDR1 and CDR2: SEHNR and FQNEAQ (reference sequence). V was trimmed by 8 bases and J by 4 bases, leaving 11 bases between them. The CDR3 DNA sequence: TGTGCCAGCCGCACAGCTTTTAATGAAAAACTGTTTTTT. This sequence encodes CASRTAFNEKLFF.

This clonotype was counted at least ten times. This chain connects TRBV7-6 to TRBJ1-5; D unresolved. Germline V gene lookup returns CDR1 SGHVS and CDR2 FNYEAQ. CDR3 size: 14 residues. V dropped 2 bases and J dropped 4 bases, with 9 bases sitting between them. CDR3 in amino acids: CASSLWGKNQPQHF. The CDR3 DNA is TGTGCCAGCAGCTTATGGGGAAAGAATCAGCCCCAGCATTTT.

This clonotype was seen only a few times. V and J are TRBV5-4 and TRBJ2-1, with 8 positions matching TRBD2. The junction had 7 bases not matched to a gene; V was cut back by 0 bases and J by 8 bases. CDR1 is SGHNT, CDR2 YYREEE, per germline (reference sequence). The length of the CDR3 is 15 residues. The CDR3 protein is CASSLGGAGGHEQFF. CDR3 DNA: TGTGCCAGCAGCTTGGGGGGGGCGGGGGGCCATGAGCAGTTCTTC.

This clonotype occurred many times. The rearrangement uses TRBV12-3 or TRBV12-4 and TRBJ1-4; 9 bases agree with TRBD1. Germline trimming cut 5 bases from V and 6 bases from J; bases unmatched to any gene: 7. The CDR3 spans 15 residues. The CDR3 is CASSDTGGEDEKLFF. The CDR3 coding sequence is TGTGCCAGCAGTGACACAGGGGGCGAGGATGAAAAACTGTTTTTT.

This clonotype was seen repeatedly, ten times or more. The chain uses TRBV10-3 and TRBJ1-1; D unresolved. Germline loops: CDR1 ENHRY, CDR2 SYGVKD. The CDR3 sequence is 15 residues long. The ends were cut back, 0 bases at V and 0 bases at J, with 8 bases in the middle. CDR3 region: CAISESWVVNTEAFF. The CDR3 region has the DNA TGTGCCATCAGTGAGTCTTGGGTAGTGAACACTGAAGCTTTCTTT.

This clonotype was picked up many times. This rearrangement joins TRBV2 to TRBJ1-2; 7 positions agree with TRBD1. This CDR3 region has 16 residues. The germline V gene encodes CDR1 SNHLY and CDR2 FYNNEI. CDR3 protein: CVHPGFEGARGYGYTF. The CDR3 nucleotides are TGTGTCCATCCAGGTTTTGAGGGGGCGCGAGGCTATGGCTACACCTTC.

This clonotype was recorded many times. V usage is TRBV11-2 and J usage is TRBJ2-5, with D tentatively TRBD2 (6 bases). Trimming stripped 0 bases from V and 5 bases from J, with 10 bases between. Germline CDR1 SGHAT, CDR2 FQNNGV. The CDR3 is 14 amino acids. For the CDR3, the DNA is TGTGCCAGCAGCTTAGAGGGGACTGGCGAGACCCAGTACTTC. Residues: CASSLEGTGETQYF. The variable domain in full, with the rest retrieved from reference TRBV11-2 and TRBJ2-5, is EAGVAQSPRYKIIEKRQSVAFWCNPISGHATLYWYQQILGQGPKLLIQFQNNGVVDDSQLPKDRFSAERLKGVDSTLKIQPAKLEDSAVYLCASSLEGTGETQYFGPGTRLLVL.

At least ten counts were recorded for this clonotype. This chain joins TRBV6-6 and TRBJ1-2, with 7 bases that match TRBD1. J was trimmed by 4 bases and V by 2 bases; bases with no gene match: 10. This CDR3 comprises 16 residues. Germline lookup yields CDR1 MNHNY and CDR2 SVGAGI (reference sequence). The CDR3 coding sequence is TGTGCCAGCAGTTACAGCACAGGGGAAGAAGTCTATGGCTACACCTTC. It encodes CASSYSTGEEVYGYTF.

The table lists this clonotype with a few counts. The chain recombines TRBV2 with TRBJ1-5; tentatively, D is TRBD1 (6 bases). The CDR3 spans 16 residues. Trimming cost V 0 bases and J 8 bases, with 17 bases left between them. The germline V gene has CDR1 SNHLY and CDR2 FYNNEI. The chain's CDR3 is CASSEAPGGPSKPQHF. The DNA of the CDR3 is TGTGCCAGCAGTGAAGCCCCTGGGGGGCCCTCTAAGCCCCAGCATTTT.

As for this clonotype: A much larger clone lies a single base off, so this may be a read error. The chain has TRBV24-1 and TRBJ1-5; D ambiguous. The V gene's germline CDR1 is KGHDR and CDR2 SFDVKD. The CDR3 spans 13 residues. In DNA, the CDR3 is TGTGCCACCAGTGATTTGTGGAATCATCCCCAGCATTTT. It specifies CATSDLWNHPQHF.

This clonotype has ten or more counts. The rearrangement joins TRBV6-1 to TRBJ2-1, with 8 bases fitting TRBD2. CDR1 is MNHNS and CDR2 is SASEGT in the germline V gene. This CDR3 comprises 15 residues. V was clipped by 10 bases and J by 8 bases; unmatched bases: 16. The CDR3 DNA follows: TGTGCCACCCGTGATGCGGGACTAGGGAGGGATGAGCAGTTCTTC. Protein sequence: CATRDAGLGRDEQFF.

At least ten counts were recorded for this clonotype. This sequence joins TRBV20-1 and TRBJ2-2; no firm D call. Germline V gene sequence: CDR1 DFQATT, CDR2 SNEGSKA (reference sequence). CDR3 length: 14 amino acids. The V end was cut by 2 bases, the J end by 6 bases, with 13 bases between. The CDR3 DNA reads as TGCAGTGCTAGATTGGACCCTGCAGCCGGGGAGCTGTTTTTT. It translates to CSARLDPAAGELFF.

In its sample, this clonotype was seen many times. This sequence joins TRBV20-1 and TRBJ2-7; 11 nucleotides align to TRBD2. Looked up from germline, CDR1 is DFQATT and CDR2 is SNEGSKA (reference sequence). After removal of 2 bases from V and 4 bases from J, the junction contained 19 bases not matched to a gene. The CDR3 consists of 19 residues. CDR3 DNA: TGCAGTGCTAGACCCGTGTCTAGCGGGAGGCTGTTACGTGGGTACGAGCAGTACTTC. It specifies CSARPVSSGRLLRGYEQYF.

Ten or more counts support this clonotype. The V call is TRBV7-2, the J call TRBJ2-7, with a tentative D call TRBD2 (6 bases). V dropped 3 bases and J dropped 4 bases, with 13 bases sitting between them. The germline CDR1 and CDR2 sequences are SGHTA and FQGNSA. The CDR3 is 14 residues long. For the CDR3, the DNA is TGTGCCAGCAGCTTGGGTAGCGGAAAATACGAGCAGTACTTC. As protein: CASSLGSGKYEQYF.

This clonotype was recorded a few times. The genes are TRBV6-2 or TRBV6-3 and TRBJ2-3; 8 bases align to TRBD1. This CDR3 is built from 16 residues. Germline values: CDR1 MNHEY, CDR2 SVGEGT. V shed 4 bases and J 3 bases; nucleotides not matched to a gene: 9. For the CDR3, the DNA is TGTGCCAGCAGTTCCCCCGCGACAGGGGCGACAGATACGCAGTATTTT. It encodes CASSSPATGATDTQYF.

Here the CDR3 reads CASSSIGSPLHF. DNA of the CDR3: TGTGCCAGCAGCTCCATCGGGTCCCCCCTCCACTTT. This chain joins TRBV7-9 and TRBJ1-6; D unresolved. Trimming stripped 4 bases from V and 13 bases from J, with 11 bases between. The germline CDR1 and CDR2 sequences are SEHNR and FQNEAQ (reference sequence). CDR3 length: 12 residues. The variable domain in full, with the rest retrieved from reference TRBV7-9 and TRBJ1-6, is DTGVSQNPRHKITKRGQNVTFRCDPISEHNRLYWYRQTLGQGPEFLTYFQNEAQLEKSRLLSDRFSAERPKGSFSTLEIQRTEQGDSAMYLCASSSIGSPLHFGNGTRLTVT.

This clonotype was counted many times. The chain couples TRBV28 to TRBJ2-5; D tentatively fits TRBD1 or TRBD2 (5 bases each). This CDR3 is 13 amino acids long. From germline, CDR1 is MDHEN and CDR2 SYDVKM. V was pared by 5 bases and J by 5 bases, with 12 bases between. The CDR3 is CASSLGETETQYF. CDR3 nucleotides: TGTGCCAGCAGTCTGGGGGAGACCGAGACCCAGTACTTC.

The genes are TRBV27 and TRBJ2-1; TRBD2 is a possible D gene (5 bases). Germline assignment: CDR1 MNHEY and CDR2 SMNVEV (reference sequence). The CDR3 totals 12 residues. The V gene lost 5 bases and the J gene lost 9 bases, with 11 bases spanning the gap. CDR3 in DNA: TGTGCCAGCAGTACTTTAGCGCGTGAGCAGTTCTTC. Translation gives CASSTLAREQFF.

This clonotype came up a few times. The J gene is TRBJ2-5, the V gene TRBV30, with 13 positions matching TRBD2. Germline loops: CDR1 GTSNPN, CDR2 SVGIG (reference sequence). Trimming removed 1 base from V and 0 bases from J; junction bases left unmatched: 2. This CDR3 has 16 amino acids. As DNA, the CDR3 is TGTGCCTGGAGTGCGGGACTAGCGGGGTACCAAGAGACCCAGTACTTC. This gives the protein CAWSAGLAGYQETQYF. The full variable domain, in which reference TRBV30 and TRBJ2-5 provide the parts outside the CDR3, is SQTIHQWPATLVQPVGSPLSLECTVEGTSNPNLYWYRQAAGRGLQLLFYSVGIGQISSEVPQNLSASRPQDRQFILSSKKLLLSDSGFYLCAWSAGLAGYQETQYFGPGTRLLVL.

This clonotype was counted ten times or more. The CDR3 DNA reads TGTGCCAGCTGCTGGGGGTCCCCCTCTGGGGCCAACGTCCTGACTTTC. Its protein is CASCWGSPSGANVLTF. The chain recombines TRBV7-2 with TRBJ2-6; D is tentatively TRBD1 or TRBD2 (5 bases each). Trimming removed 8 bases from V and 0 bases from J, with 14 bases in between. The CDR3 contains 16 residues. From germline, CDR1 is SGHTA and CDR2 FQGNSA.

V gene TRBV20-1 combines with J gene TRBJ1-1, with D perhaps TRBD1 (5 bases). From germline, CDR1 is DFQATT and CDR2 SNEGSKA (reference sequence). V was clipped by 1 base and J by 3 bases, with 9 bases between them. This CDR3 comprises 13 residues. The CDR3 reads CSARVGGDTEAFF. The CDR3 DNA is TGCAGTGCTAGAGTGGGGGGGGACACTGAAGCTTTCTTT.

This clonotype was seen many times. CDR3 amino acids: CASSLTGAEAFF. CDR3 nucleotides: TGTGCCAGCAGTTTGACAGGGGCTGAAGCTTTCTTT. J is TRBJ1-1 and V is TRBV2; 8 nucleotides match TRBD1. Trimming at V came to 5 bases and at J to 6 bases, leaving 2 bases not matched to a gene. Germline CDR1 reads SNHLY; CDR2 reads FYNNEI. There are 12 residues in the CDR3.

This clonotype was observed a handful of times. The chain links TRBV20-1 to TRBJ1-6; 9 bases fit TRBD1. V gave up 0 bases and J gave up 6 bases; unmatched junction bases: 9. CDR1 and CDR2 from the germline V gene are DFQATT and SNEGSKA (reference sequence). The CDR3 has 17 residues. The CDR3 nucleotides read TGCAGTGCTAGAGAAAGGGGGACAGGGAATTTTAATTCACCCCTCCACTTT. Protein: CSARERGTGNFNSPLHF.

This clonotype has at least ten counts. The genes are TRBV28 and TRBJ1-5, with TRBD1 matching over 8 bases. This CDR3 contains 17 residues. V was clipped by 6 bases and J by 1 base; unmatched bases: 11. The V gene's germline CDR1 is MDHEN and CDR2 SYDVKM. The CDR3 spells CASRPTGQGMSNQPQHF. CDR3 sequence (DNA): TGTGCCAGCAGGCCGACAGGACAGGGTATGAGCAATCAGCCCCAGCATTTT.